This TCR beta chain was observed in a study of blood T cell repertoires in COVID-19. Study information: Samples came from the United States, Italy and Spain, spanning acute and convalescent COVID-19. T cells, B-cell-depleted T cells, or PBMCs provided the cDNA or gDNA that served as material.

Methods used by the authors: Reference gene primer amplification yielded estimated nucleated cell counts. TCRdb keeps only in-frame clones here, not all; method: immunoSEQ multiplex PCR. V and J calls and clone size are as listed in that table; D and trimming were resolved from the DNA. Of about 240,000 clones in the sample, roughly 86% are singletons; the top ten hold 2.6%. Trimming took 6 bases from V and 9 from J; bases not matched to a gene: 4. The CDR3 contains 13 residues. Germline CDR1 reads SGHTA; CDR2 reads FQGNSA. This clonotype was obtained from a woman in her 30s with acute COVID-19. Sequenced sample: PBMCs or T cells enriched from blood (not recorded which). The rearrangement uses TRBV7-2 and TRBJ2-5; 13 bases are shared with TRBD2. DNA of the CDR3: TGTGCCAGCAGTTTGACTAGCGGGGGGCCCCAGTACTTC. It is translated as CASSLTSGGPQYF.